The present T cell receptor beta chain was sequenced within a study of blood T cell repertoires in COVID-19. Germline lookup yields CDR1 MNHNY and CDR2 SVGAGI (reference sequence). Trimming shortened V by 0 bases and J by 6 bases, and 8 bases separated the two germline ends. The CDR3 runs 13 residues. TCRdb's table, derived via immunoSEQ multiplex PCR, lists solely in-frame clones and lacks some. Among roughly 150,000 clones, about 80% were seen once, and the ten largest hold 6%. The J gene is TRBJ1-2, the V gene TRBV6-6; D not certain. This TCR came from a woman aged 45-59 years who had recovered from COVID-19. The sample comprised PBMCs or T cells enriched from blood (not recorded which). The CDR3 loop is CASSYSRENGYTF. The CDR3, as DNA: TGTGCCAGCAGTTACTCTCGGGAGAATGGCTACACCTTC.